The clone carrying this T cell receptor beta chain was detected only a few times. This entry comes from a study of T cells in Graves' hyperthyroidism and ophthalmopathy. RNA transcripts gave rise to amplified TCR beta CDR3 regions. HTBI primers drove first-round RT-PCR of the TCR CDR3. MiXCR, applied by TCRdb to the multiplex PCR reads, yields one record per CDR3 protein. The sample holds 400,000 to 600,000 distinct CDR3 sequences; approximately 16% are singletons and the top ten take around 32%. Germline V gene data show CDR1 as SGHKS and CDR2 as YYEKEE (reference sequence). V lost 4 bases to trimming and J lost 2 bases; unmatched junction nucleotides: 3. This CDR3 is built from 15 residues.

The sequence was obtained from a woman aged 25 to 39 with Graves' ophthalmopathy. Sequenced input: blood. This chain joins TRBV5-5 and TRBJ1-6, with 7 bases lining up with TRBD1. The CDR3 sequence: CASSPTGAYNSPLHF. In DNA, the CDR3 is TGTGCCAGCAGCCCAACAGGGGCCTATAATTCACCCCTCCACTTT. Full variable domain (missing parts from reference TRBV5-5 and TRBJ1-6): DAGVTQSPTHLIKTRGQQVTLRCSPISGHKSVSWYQQVLGQGPQFIFQYYEKEERGRGNFPDRFSARQFPNYSSELNVNALLLGDSALYLCASSPTGAYNSPLHFGNGTRLTVT.